The 9 T cell receptor beta chains below were found in one sample sequenced in a study of response to subunit inactivated influenza vaccine. TCRdb recomputed calls from the RT-PCR reads with MiXCR, one row per CDR3 protein. The sample lists about 700,000 distinct CDR3 sequences, more than 11% occurring once. This material consisted of PBMCs from blood, taken roughly 2 weeks before vaccination. Receptors originate from a man aged 50 to 59 who received an inactivated influenza vaccine.

This clonotype was observed a handful of times. The V gene is TRBV24-1, the J gene TRBJ1-2; 7 positions match TRBD1. J lost 6 bases, V lost 7 bases, and 4 bases had no gene match. The germline gives CDR1 KGHDR, CDR2 SFDVKD. CDR3 size: 12 residues. CDR3 in amino acids: CATSKTGDGYTF. CDR3 DNA sequence: TGTGCCACCAGCAAAACAGGGGATGGCTACACCTTC.

This clonotype has just a few counts. This chain connects TRBV12-3 or TRBV12-4 to TRBJ2-2, with 8 bases identical to TRBD1. With 7 bases clipped from V and 7 bases from J, the junction kept 11 bases outside the gene matches. This CDR3 is 15 amino acids long. For the CDR3, the DNA is TGTGCCAGCACCTACCCACAGGGGGTAATCGGGGAGCTGTTTTTT. Protein: CASTYPQGVIGELFF.

In this sample, this clonotype turned up a few times. The chain combines TRBV11-1 with TRBJ2-1; D might be TRBD2 (6 bases). CDR3 length: 18 residues. V lost 5 bases and J 2 bases, leaving 22 bases between the germline ends. Germline V CDR1 and CDR2: SGHAT, FQDESV (reference sequence). The CDR3 loop reads CASSPVGGLATPYNEQFF. The DNA for the CDR3 is TGTGCCAGCAGCCCGGTAGGAGGGTTGGCGACACCCTACAATGAGCAGTTCTTC. The whole variable domain, remainder taken from reference TRBV11-1 and TRBJ2-1, is EAEVAQSPRYKITEKSQAVAFWCDPISGHATLYWYRQILGQGPELLVQFQDESVVDDSQLPKDRFSAERLKGVDSTLKIQPAELGDSAMYLCASSPVGGLATPYNEQFFGPGTRLTVL.

This clonotype was seen repeatedly, ten times or more. The gene calls are TRBV7-3 and TRBJ2-1; TRBD2 matches 10 bases. This CDR3 contains 19 residues. With V trimmed by 5 bases and J by 0 bases, 13 bases remained unmatched. The germline V gene has CDR1 SGHTA and CDR2 FQGTGA. In DNA, the CDR3 is TGTGCCAGCAGCACAATCGGACTAGCGGCGGATAGCTCCTACAATGAGCAGTTCTTC. Translated, it gives CASSTIGLAADSSYNEQFF.

There are many counts of this clonotype. The V gene is TRBV7-9, the J gene TRBJ1-6; possibly TRBD1 for D (5 bases). Trimming cost V 1 base and J 6 bases, with 10 bases left between them. The CDR3 runs 15 residues. CDR1 is SEHNR, CDR2 FQNEAQ, per germline (reference sequence). The DNA of the CDR3 is TGTGCCAGCAGCTTAGAAGGGGTGCGTAATTCACCCCTCCACTTT. This gives the protein CASSLEGVRNSPLHF.

This clonotype has a handful of counts. DNA of the CDR3: TGTGCCACCACCCGGGGTCGAGGGGACAGCTCCTACGAGCAGTACTTC. Encoded protein: CATTRGRGDSSYEQYF. The chain carries TRBV10-3 and TRBJ2-7; TRBD1 aligns across 7 bases. The ends lost 10 bases at V and 0 bases at J; junction bases unmatched: 15. Per germline, CDR1 ENHRY and CDR2 SYGVKD. The CDR3 totals 16 residues.

The rearrangement uses TRBV4-3 and TRBJ2-1; 7 nucleotides agree with TRBD1. Germline CDR1 and CDR2: LGHNA and YSLEER. V lost 1 base to trimming and J lost 6 bases; unmatched junction nucleotides: 6. This CDR3 spans 15 amino acids. The DNA for the CDR3 is TGCGCCAGCAGCCAAGTCCCGGGACAGATCAATGAGCAGTTCTTC. It is translated as CASSQVPGQINEQFF.

The chain couples TRBV9 to TRBJ1-2; D is unclear. Germline V CDR1 and CDR2: SGDLS, YYNGEE. Trimming took 4 bases from V and 1 from J, leaving 11 bases between them. There are 14 residues in the CDR3. The CDR3: CASSPYVGNYGYTF. DNA for the CDR3: TGTGCCAGCAGCCCCTATGTGGGTAACTATGGCTACACCTTC.

This clonotype was found a few times. The gene calls are TRBV20-1 and TRBJ2-3, with 7 positions matching TRBD2. The V segment lost 1 base and the J segment 1 base; nucleotides outside the gene matches: 5. CDR1 DFQATT and CDR2 SNEGSKA come from the germline V gene (reference sequence). CDR3 length: 15 residues. CDR3 nucleotides: TGCAGTGCTAGAGGGGTAGCGGGCCGCACAGATACGCAGTATTTT. This encodes CSARGVAGRTDTQYF.